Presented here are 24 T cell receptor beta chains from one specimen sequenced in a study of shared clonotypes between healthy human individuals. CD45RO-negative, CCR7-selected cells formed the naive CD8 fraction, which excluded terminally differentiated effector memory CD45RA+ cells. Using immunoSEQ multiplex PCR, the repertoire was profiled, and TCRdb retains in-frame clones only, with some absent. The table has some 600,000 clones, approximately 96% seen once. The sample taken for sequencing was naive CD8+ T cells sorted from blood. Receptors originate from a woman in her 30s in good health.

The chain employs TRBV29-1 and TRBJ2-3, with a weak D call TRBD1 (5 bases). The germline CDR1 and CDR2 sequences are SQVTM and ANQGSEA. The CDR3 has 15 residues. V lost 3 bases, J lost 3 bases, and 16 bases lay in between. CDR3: CSVDVPTETTDTQYF. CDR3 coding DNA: TGCAGCGTTGACGTCCCGACAGAGACAACAGATACGCAGTATTTT.

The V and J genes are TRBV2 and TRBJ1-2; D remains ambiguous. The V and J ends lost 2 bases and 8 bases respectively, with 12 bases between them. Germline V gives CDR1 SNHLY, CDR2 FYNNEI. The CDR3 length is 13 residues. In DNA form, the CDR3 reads TGTGCCAGCAGTGAACTGCGGAGTGGGGGCTACACCTTC. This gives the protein CASSELRSGGYTF.

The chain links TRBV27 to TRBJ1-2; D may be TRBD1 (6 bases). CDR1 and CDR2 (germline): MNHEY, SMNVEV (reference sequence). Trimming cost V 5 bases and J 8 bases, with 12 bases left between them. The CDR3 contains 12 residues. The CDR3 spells CASSQGGNGYTF. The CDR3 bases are TGTGCCAGCAGTCAAGGGGGGAACGGCTACACCTTC.

CDR3 protein: CASTYGTGNNEQFF. CDR3 coding DNA: TGTGCCAGCACCTACGGGACAGGAAACAATGAGCAGTTCTTC. The rearrangement joins TRBV5-6 to TRBJ2-1, with 8 bases lining up with TRBD1. From germline, CDR1 is SGHDT and CDR2 YYEEEE. This CDR3 is 14 amino acids long. V lost 6 bases to trimming and J lost 5 bases; unmatched junction nucleotides: 7. Together with reference TRBV5-6 and TRBJ2-1, the CDR3 gives the full variable domain: DAGVTQSPTHLIKTRGQQVTLRCSPKSGHDTVSWYQQALGQGPQFIFQYYEEEERQRGNFPDRFSGHQFPNYSSELNVNALLLGDSALYLCASTYGTGNNEQFFGPGTRLTVL.

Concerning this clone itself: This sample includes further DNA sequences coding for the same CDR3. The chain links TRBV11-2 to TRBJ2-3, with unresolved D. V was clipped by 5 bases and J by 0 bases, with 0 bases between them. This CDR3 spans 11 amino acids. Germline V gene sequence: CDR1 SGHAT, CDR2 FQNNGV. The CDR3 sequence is CASSSTDTQYF. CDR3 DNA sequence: TGTGCCAGCAGCAGCACAGATACGCAGTATTTT.

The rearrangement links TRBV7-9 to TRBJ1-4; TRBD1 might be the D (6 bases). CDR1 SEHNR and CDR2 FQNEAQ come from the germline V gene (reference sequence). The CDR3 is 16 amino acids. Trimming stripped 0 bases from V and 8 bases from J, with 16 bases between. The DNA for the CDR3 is TGTGCCAGCAGCTTAGCTGACGGGGGCATCTTCGAAAAACTGTTTTTT. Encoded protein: CASSLADGGIFEKLFF. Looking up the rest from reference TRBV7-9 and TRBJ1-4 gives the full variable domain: DTGVSQNPRHKITKRGQNVTFRCDPISEHNRLYWYRQTLGQGPEFLTYFQNEAQLEKSRLLSDRFSAERPKGSFSTLEIQRTEQGDSAMYLCASSLADGGIFEKLFFGSGTQLSVL.

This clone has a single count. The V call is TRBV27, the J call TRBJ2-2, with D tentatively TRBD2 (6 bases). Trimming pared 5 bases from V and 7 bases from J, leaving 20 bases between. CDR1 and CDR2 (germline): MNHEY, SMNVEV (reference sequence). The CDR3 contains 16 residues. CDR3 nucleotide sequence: TGTGCCAGCAGTCCAGAGACGTATACGGGAGTCGGGGAGCTGTTTTTT. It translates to CASSPETYTGVGELFF.

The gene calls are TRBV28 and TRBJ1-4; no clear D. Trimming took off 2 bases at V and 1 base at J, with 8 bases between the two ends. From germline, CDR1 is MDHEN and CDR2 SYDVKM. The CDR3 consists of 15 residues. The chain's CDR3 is CASSLLAETNEKLFF. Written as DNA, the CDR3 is TGTGCCAGCAGTTTACTCGCCGAAACTAATGAAAAACTGTTTTTT.

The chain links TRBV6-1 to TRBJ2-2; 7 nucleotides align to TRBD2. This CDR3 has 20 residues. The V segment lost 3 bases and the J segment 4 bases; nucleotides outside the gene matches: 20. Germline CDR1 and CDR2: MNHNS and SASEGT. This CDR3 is CASSDPRRGRAVSFTGELFF. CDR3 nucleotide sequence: TGTGCCAGCAGTGACCCAAGACGAGGGAGGGCCGTGTCATTCACCGGGGAGCTGTTTTTT.

As DNA, the CDR3 is TGTGCCAGCAACCCGGGACTAGCGGGAGGAGATACGCAGTATTTT. Its protein is CASNPGLAGGDTQYF. The genes are TRBV27 and TRBJ2-3; TRBD2 matches 15 bases. Germline lookup yields CDR1 MNHEY and CDR2 SMNVEV (reference sequence). The CDR3 runs 15 residues. V trimming: 7 bases; J trimming: 5 bases; junction bases outside the gene matches: 4.

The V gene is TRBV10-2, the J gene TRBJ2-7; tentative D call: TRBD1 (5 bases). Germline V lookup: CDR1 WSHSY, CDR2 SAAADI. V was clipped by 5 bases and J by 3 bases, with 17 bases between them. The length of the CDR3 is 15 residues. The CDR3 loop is CASSNSAGILYEQYF. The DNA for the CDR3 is TGCGCCAGCAGTAACTCTGCAGGGATTCTCTACGAGCAGTACTTC.

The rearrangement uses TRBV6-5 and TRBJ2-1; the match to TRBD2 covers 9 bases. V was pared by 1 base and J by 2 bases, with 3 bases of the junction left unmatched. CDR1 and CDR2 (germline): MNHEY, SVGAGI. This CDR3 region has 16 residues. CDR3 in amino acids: CASSYLSSGAYNEQFF. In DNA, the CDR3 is TGTGCCAGCAGTTACTTGTCTAGCGGGGCCTACAATGAGCAGTTCTTC.

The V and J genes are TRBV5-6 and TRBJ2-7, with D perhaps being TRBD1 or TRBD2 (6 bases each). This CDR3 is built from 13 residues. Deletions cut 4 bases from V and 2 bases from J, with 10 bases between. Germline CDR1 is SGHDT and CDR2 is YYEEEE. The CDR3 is CASSNGGTYEQYF. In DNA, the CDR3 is TGTGCCAGCAGCAACGGGGGCACCTACGAGCAGTACTTC. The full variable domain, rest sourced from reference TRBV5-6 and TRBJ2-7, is DAGVTQSPTHLIKTRGQQVTLRCSPKSGHDTVSWYQQALGQGPQFIFQYYEEEERQRGNFPDRFSGHQFPNYSSELNVNALLLGDSALYLCASSNGGTYEQYFGPGTRLTVT.

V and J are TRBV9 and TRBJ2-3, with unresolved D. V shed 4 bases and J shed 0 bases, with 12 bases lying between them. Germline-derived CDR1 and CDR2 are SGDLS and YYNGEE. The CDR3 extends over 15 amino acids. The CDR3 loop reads CASSPPSKSTDTQYF. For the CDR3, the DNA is TGTGCCAGCAGCCCCCCGTCGAAAAGCACAGATACGCAGTATTTT.

This chain's CDR3 is CASIMTGSSTDTQYF. In nucleotides, the CDR3 is TGTGCCAGCATCATGACCGGATCTAGCACAGATACGCAGTATTTT. V is TRBV27 and J is TRBJ2-3, with no clear D. Germline V CDR1 and CDR2: MNHEY, SMNVEV (reference sequence). The V end was cut by 7 bases, the J end by 0 bases, with 14 bases between. This CDR3 comprises 15 residues.

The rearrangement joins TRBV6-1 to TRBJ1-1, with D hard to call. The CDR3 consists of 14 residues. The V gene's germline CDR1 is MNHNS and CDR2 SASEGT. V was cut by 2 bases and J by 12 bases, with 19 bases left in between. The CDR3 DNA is TGTGCCAGCAGTGAATTGATGGTATCGGCGTGTTCTTTCTTT. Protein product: CASSELMVSACSFF.

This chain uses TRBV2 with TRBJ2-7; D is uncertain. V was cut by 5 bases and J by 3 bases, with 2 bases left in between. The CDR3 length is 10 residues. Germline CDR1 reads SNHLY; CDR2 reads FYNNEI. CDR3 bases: TGTGCCAGCAGTCTCTACGAGCAGTACTTC. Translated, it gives CASSLYEQYF. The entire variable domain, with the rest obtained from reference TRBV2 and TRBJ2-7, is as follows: EPEVTQTPSHQVTQMGQEVILRCVPISNHLYFYWYRQILGQKVEFLVSFYNNEISEKSEIFDDQFSVERPDGSNFTLKIRSTKLEDSAMYFCASSLYEQYFGPGTRLTVT.

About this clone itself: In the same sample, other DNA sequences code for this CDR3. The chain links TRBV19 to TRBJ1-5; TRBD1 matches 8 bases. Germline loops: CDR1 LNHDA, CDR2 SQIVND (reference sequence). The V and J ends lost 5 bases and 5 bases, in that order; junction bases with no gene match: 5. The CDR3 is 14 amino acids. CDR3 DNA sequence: TGTGCCAGTAGTCCCGGACAGGGATATCAGCCCCAGCATTTT. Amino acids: CASSPGQGYQPQHF.

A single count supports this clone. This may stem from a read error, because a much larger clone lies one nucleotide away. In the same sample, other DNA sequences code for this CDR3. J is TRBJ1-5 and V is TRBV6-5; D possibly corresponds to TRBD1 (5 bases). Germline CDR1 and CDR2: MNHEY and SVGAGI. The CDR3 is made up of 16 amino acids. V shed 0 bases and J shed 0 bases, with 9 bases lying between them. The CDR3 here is CASSYSRQYSNQPQHF. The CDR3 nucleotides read TGTGCCAGCAGTTACTCAAGACAGTATAGCAATCAGCCCCAGCATTTT.

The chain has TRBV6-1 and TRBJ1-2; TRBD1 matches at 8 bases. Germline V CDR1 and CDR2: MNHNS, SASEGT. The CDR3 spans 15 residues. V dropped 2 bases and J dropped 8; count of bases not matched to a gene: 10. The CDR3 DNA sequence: TGTGCCAGCAGTGAATTAAGACAGGGGAAGGGAGGCTACACCTTC. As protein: CASSELRQGKGGYTF.

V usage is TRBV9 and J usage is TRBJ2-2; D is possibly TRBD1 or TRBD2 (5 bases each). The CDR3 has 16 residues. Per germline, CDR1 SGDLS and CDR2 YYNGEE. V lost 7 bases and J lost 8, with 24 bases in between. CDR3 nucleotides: TGTGCCAGCGGGGGTGGGAAGTTACTAAGTGAAGGGGAGCTGTTTTTT. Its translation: CASGGGKLLSEGELFF.

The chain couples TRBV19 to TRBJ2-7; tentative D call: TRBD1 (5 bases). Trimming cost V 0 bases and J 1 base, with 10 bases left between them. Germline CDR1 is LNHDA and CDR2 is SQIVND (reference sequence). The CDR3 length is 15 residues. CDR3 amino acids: CASSIDDDSSYEQYF. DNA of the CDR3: TGTGCCAGTAGTATAGATGATGACAGTTCCTACGAGCAGTACTTC. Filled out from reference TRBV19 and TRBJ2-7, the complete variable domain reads DGGITQSPKYLFRKEGQNVTLSCEQNLNHDAMYWYRQDPGQGLRLIYYSQIVNDFQKGDIAEGYSVSREKKESFPLTVTSAQKNPTAFYLCASSIDDDSSYEQYFGPGTRLTVT.

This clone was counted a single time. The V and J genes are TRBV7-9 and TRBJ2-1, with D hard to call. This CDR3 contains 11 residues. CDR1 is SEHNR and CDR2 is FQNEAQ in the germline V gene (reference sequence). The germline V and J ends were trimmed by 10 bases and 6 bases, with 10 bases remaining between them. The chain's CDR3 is CANPWGNEQFF. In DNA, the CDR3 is TGTGCCAACCCATGGGGCAATGAGCAGTTCTTC.

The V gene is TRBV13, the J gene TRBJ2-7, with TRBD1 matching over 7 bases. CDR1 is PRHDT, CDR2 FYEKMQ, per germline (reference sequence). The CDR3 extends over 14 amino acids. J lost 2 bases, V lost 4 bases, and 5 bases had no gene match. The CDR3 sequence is CASSSPGQTYEQYF. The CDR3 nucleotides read TGTGCCAGCAGCTCCCCGGGACAGACCTACGAGCAGTACTTC.